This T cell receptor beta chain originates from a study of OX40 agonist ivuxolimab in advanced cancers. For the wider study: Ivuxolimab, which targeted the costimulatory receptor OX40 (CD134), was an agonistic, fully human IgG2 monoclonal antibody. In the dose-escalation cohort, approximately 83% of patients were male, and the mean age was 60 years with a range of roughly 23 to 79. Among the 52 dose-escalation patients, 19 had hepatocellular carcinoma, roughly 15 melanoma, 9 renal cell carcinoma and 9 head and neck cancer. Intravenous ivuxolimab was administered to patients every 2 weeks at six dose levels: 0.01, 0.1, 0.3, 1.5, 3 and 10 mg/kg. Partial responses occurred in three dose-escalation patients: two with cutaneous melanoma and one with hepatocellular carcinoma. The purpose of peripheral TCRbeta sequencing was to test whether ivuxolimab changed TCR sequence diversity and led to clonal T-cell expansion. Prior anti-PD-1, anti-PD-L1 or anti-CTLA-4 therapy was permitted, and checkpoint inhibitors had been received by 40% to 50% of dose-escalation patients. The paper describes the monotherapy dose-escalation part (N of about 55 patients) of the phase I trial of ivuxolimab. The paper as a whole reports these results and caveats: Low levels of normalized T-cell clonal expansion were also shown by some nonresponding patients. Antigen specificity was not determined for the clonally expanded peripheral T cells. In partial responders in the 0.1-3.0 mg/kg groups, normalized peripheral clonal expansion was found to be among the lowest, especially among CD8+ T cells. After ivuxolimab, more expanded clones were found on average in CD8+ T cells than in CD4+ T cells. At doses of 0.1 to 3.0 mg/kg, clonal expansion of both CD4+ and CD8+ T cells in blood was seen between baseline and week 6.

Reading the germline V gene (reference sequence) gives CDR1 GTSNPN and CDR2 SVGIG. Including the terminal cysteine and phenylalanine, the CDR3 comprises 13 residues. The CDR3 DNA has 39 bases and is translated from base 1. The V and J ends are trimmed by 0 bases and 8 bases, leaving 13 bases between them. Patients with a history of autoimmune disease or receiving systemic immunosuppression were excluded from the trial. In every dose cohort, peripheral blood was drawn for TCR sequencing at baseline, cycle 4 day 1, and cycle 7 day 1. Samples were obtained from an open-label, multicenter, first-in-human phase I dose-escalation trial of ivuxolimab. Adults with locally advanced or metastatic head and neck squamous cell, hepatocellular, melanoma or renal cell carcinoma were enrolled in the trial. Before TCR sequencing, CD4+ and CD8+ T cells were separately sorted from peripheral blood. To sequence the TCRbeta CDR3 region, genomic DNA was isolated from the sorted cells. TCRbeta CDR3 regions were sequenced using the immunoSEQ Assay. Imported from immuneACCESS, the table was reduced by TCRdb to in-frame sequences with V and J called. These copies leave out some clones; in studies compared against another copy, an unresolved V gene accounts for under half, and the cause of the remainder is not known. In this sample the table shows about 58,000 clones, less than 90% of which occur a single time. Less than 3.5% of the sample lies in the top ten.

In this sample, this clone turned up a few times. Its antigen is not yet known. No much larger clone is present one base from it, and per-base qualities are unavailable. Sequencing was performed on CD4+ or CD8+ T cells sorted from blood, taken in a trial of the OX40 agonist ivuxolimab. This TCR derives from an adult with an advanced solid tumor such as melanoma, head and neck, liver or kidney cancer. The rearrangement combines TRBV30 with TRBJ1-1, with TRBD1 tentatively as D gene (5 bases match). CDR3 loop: CAWSVEWAGEAFF. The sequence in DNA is TGTGCCTGGAGTGTCGAATGGGCAGGGGAAGCTTTCTTT. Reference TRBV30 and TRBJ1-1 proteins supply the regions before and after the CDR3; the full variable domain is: SQTIHQWPATLVQPVGSPLSLECTVEGTSNPNLYWYRQAAGRGLQLLFYSVGIGQISSEVPQNLSASRPQDRQFILSSKKLLLSDSGFYLCAWSVEWAGEAFFGQGTRLTVV.